A few counts support the clone carrying this T cell receptor beta chain. The V gene lost 3 bases and the J gene lost 0 bases, with 12 bases spanning the gap. The CDR3 runs 15 residues. Per germline, CDR1 LNHNV and CDR2 YYDKDF (reference sequence). The data originate from a study of blood T cell repertoires in COVID-19. Study overall: Samples representing acute and convalescent COVID-19 were sourced from the United States, Italy and Spain. The cDNA or gDNA used as material had been derived from T cells, B-cell-depleted T cells, or PBMCs.

Residents of 20 to 25 US areas, aged about 18 to 89 years, made up the participants. The recovered donors of Cohort 3 showed two negative PCRs, clearance, or symptom resolution. The assay was immunoSEQ multiplex PCR, and TCRdb's table has in-frame clones only and misses some. The table shows about 180,000 clones, with roughly 82% occurring only once. Specimen: PBMCs or T cells enriched from blood (not recorded which). The sequence was collected from a woman in her thirties who had recovered from COVID-19. J is TRBJ2-7 and V is TRBV15; D is unresolved. CDR3 protein: CATSSPSESSYEQYF. DNA for the CDR3: TGTGCCACCAGCAGCCCCAGCGAGAGCTCCTACGAGCAGTACTTC.